This paragraph covers one T cell receptor beta chain sequence. One end of the junction fails to match germline, which may point to a read error. The sample has other DNA sequences that encode this CDR3 too. Generated by immunoSEQ multiplex PCR, the TCRdb table keeps only in-frame clones and is missing some. The table lists over 70,000 clones, about four fifths of them singletons. The source of the sample is a study of blood T cell repertoires in COVID-19. The CDR3 has 14 amino acids. Per the germline V gene, CDR1 is SGDLS and CDR2 is YYNGEE. The chain is built from TRBV9 and TRBJ2-7; TRBD2 matches 9 bases. The sequence was collected from a human donor in a cohort sampled during active COVID-19. Sequenced: peripheral blood. The CDR3 region has the DNA TGTGCCAGCAGCGTAGAAGCGGGGGGAATCGAGCAGTATTTC. Residues: CASSVEAGGIEQYF.